This section outlines one T cell receptor (beta chain) sequence together with its context. This clonotype occurred a few times. It has no known antigen specificity. No much larger clonotype is one base removed from it; base qualities were not supplied. The sample comes from a study of T-cell reconstitution after alpha-beta-depleted transplantation in children (dated by TCRdb to the mid-2010s). About the investigation overall: T-cell immune reconstitution after TCRalphabeta/CD19-depleted allogeneic hematopoietic cell transplantation in children was quantitatively tracked in the study by means of TCR repertoire profiling. What the study reported, not specific to this receptor: The apparently early recovery of alphabetaT-cell counts about two months after transplant reportedly depended on only several hundred rapidly expanded clones that came from non-depleted graft cells. Over subsequent months, a decline in hyperexpanded clone frequencies was noted, and after one year, T-cell counts and TCRbeta diversity were mostly ascribed to newly produced T cells. The high TCRbeta diversity at day 60 in some patients was ascribed to recipient T cells and intrathymic progenitors that had survived conditioning.

Taken with the paper, the label for treatment or condition translates to: allogeneic hematopoietic cell transplantation with graft depleted of TCRalphabeta T cells and CD19 B cells. Transplant recipients were children who received TCRalphabeta/CD19-depleted allogeneic hematopoietic cell grafts. CDR1 DFQATT and CDR2 SNEGSKA were looked up in the germline V gene (reference sequence). From the cysteine up to the phenylalanine, the CDR3 has a length of 16 residues. Of all the DNA, just the CDR3 is kept, 48 bases in frame from base 1. Unmatched junction bases come to 12, with V trimmed by 5 bases and J by 4 bases. Libraries were made using PCR. The listed sequencing device is Illumina HiSeq 2500. TCR library preparation used molecular barcoding, with unique molecular identifiers applied to normalize quantification of the TCRbeta repertoire. TCRdb's own reprocessing of the public reads used fastp at Q25 and MiXCR and kept productive beta chains. Identical CDR3 protein sequences are pooled into one entry, listed with their most common genes and DNA. This sample has about 610,000 distinct CDR3 sequences in its table, and 27% of those were observed once. The ten largest clones take up under 45% of the sample.

The chain employs TRBV20-1 and TRBJ2-1; 9 bases in the middle match TRBD1. The TCR sequence derives from a boy under three years old with Wiskott-Aldrich syndrome, due to receive a stem cell transplant. This material consisted of PBMCs, taken before TCRalphabeta/CD19-depleted stem cell transplant. The DNA sequence is TGCAGTGCTCTGGAACAGGGGGCGGCTAGATACAATGAGCAGTTCTTC. Translated, it gives CSALEQGAARYNEQFF.